The sequence of this TCR beta chain was determined in a study of blood T cell repertoires in COVID-19. Clones were read by immunoSEQ multiplex PCR, and TCRdb kept only the in-frame ones, dropping some. The sample lists roughly 100,000 clones, over 75% occurring once. Germline V gene sequence: CDR1 MRHNA, CDR2 SNTAGT. The CDR3 loop spans 15 amino acids. J gave up 4 bases and V 4 bases, and 7 bases lay outside the gene matches. The sample taken for sequencing was peripheral blood. The gene calls are TRBV6-4 and TRBJ1-2, with 9 positions matching TRBD1. The source is a human donor in a cohort sampled during active or convalescent COVID-19. The CDR3 DNA follows: TGTGCCAGCAGTGGCTCGGGACAGGGTCCCTATGGCTACACCTTC. Protein: CASSGSGQGPYGYTF.